The 26 T cell receptor beta chains below were found in one sample sequenced in a study of shared clonotypes between healthy human individuals. TCRdb's copy holds only in-frame clones and misses some; the assay was immunoSEQ multiplex PCR. The sample records roughly 760,000 clones, 74% being singletons. Input material: memory CD4+ T cells sorted from blood. As to subset: CD45RA-negative fraction. The receptors were gathered from a woman aged 30 to 39 in good health.

The V and J genes are TRBV30 and TRBJ2-2, with TRBD2 matching 7 bases. Germline values: CDR1 GTSNPN, CDR2 SVGIG (reference sequence). The CDR3 loop spans 14 amino acids. Trimming at V came to 3 bases and at J to 7 bases, leaving 8 bases not matched to a gene. The CDR3: CAWRGGASDGELFF. The CDR3 DNA reads as TGTGCCTGGAGGGGAGGGGCGTCCGACGGGGAGCTGTTTTTT.

The rearrangement joins TRBV6-1 to TRBJ1-1; 7 nucleotides line up with TRBD1. This CDR3 is built from 13 residues. J gave up 13 bases and V 7 bases, and 15 bases lay outside the gene matches. CDR1 and CDR2 from the germline V gene are MNHNS and SASEGT. The CDR3 here is CASIRTGLVKLFF. The CDR3 coding sequence is TGTGCCAGCATTAGGACAGGTTTGGTGAAGCTTTTCTTT.

The chain recombines TRBV5-1 with TRBJ2-7; TRBD2 is a possible D gene (5 bases). CDR1 and CDR2 (germline): SGHRS, YFSETQ. V gave up 1 base and J gave up 2 bases, with 13 bases separating them. The CDR3 extends over 15 amino acids. CDR3 region: CASSLSLAVTYEQYF. The CDR3 region has the DNA TGCGCCAGCAGCTTGAGCCTAGCCGTTACCTACGAGCAGTACTTC.

This clone was observed a single time. The chain couples TRBV28 to TRBJ2-7; 11 bases match TRBD2. Trimming cost V 2 bases and J 1 base; bases outside gene matches: 1. Germline assignment: CDR1 MDHEN and CDR2 SYDVKM. The CDR3 spans 15 residues. This chain's CDR3 is CASSLLAGGSYEQYF. CDR3 DNA: TGTGCCAGCAGTTTACTAGCGGGAGGATCCTACGAGCAGTACTTC. Full variable domain (rest looked up from reference TRBV28 and TRBJ2-7): DVKVTQSSRYLVKRTGEKVFLECVQDMDHENMFWYRQDPGLGLRLIYFSYDVKMKEKGDIPEGYSVSREKKERFSLILESASTNQTSMYLCASSLLAGGSYEQYFGPGTRLTVT.

The chain employs TRBV15 and TRBJ2-1, with D unresolved. Germline V gives CDR1 LNHNV, CDR2 YYDKDF (reference sequence). Deletions cut 0 bases from V and 3 bases from J, with 12 bases between. The length of the CDR3 is 16 residues. Here the CDR3 reads CATSRDPRVDYNEQFF. In DNA, the CDR3 is TGTGCCACCAGCAGAGACCCCCGGGTCGACTACAATGAGCAGTTCTTC.

The chain is built from TRBV6-5 and TRBJ2-7; 7 positions match TRBD1. Trimming at V came to 7 bases and at J to 1 base, leaving 7 bases not matched to a gene. The CDR3 totals 14 residues. In germline, CDR1 is MNHEY, CDR2 SVGAGI. CDR3 protein: CASTVPGQSYEQYF. The CDR3, as DNA: TGTGCCAGCACCGTCCCGGGACAGTCCTACGAGCAGTACTTC.

This clone was counted a few times. The V and J genes are TRBV13 and TRBJ1-2; 10 nucleotides agree with TRBD1. The CDR3 covers 16 residues. V shed 5 bases and J 1 base; nucleotides not matched to a gene: 7. The germline gives CDR1 PRHDT, CDR2 FYEKMQ (reference sequence). The CDR3 DNA sequence: TGTGCCAGCAGCCTGGGACAGGGGACCTATAACTATGGCTACACCTTC. Protein: CASSLGQGTYNYGYTF. The full variable domain, in which reference TRBV13 and TRBJ1-2 provide the parts outside the CDR3, is AAGVIQSPRHLIKEKRETATLKCYPIPRHDTVYWYQQGPGQDPQFLISFYEKMQSDKGSIPDRFSAQQFSDYHSELNMSSLELGDSALYFCASSLGQGTYNYGYTFGSGTRLTVV.

About this clone itself: This may arise from a read error, as a much more abundant clone is one base away. V is TRBV28 and J is TRBJ2-5; no definite D call. Between the trimmed V and J ends, which lost 2 bases and 0 bases, there was a span of 4 bases. Germline loops: CDR1 MDHEN, CDR2 SYDVKM. The length of the CDR3 is 13 residues. The CDR3 loop reads CASSLPYQETQYF. CDR3 in DNA: TGTGCCAGCAGTTTACCGTACCAAGAGACCCAGTACTTC.

This chain joins TRBV6-5 and TRBJ1-2; D is unresolved. Trimming took 5 bases from V and 4 from J, leaving 8 bases between them. This CDR3 region has 12 residues. The germline V gene has CDR1 MNHEY and CDR2 SVGAGI. For the CDR3, the DNA is TGTGCCAGCAGTCGAGACCTCTATGGCTACACCTTC. Amino acid sequence: CASSRDLYGYTF.

This sequence joins TRBV5-1 and TRBJ2-1; no clear D. Germline CDR1 and CDR2: SGHRS and YFSETQ. This CDR3 region has 14 residues. Trimming took 1 base from V and 4 from J, leaving 9 bases between them. The CDR3 nucleotides are TGCGCCAGCAGCTTGATCCAGACTTACAATGAGCAGTTCTTC. This encodes CASSLIQTYNEQFF.

This chain joins TRBV27 and TRBJ2-2, with D unclear. Trimming took off 3 bases at V and 7 bases at J, with 12 bases between the two ends. The length of the CDR3 is 14 residues. Germline CDR1 is MNHEY and CDR2 is SMNVEV (reference sequence). The CDR3 here is CASSFGRANGELFF. The CDR3 region has the DNA TGTGCCAGCAGTTTCGGAAGGGCCAACGGGGAGCTGTTTTTT.

As for this clone: Given a much more abundant clone one base away, this may be a read error. The same CDR3 is also encoded by other DNA sequences in this sample. The V and J genes are TRBV18 and TRBJ1-1, with D uncertain. The CDR3 loop spans 13 amino acids. The germline V gene encodes CDR1 KGHSH and CDR2 LQKENI. The DNA for the CDR3 is TGCGCCAGCTCACCAGCTCAGAACACTGAAGCTTTCTTT. Protein product: CASSPAQNTEAFF. Full variable domain (outside the CDR3, taken from reference TRBV18 and TRBJ1-1): NAGVMQNPRHLVRRRGQEARLRCSPMKGHSHVYWYRQLPEEGLKFMVYLQKENIIDESGMPKERFSAEFPKEGPSILRIQQVVRGDSAAYFCASSPAQNTEAFFGQGTRLTVV.

The chain is built from TRBV11-3 and TRBJ2-7; 9 positions match TRBD1. CDR1 is SGHNT and CDR2 is YENEEA in the germline V gene. The CDR3 has 15 amino acids. With V trimmed by 0 bases and J by 2 bases, 2 bases remained unmatched. CDR3: CASSLERTGAYEQYF. Written as DNA, the CDR3 is TGTGCCAGCAGCTTAGAAAGGACAGGGGCCTACGAGCAGTACTTC.

The V gene is TRBV19, the J gene TRBJ2-1; D ambiguous. The V end lost 5 bases, the J end lost 0 bases, and 5 bases lay between the germline ends. Germline V gene sequence: CDR1 LNHDA, CDR2 SQIVND (reference sequence). CDR3 length: 13 residues. This CDR3 reads CASSLSSYNEQFF. The CDR3 nucleotides read TGTGCCAGTAGTCTTAGCTCCTACAATGAGCAGTTCTTC.

The chain is built from TRBV14 and TRBJ2-3; a weak D match, TRBD1 (6 bases). V lost 0 bases to trimming and J lost 2 bases, with 9 bases between them. This CDR3 is built from 15 residues. Germline V gene sequence: CDR1 SGHDN, CDR2 FVKESK. The CDR3 DNA follows: TGTGCCAGCAGCCAAGACAGGGGCCCCACAGATACGCAGTATTTT. Translating gives CASSQDRGPTDTQYF.

The chain carries TRBV7-9 and TRBJ2-1, with TRBD2 identical over 13 bases. The CDR3 consists of 16 residues. Germline V gene sequence: CDR1 SEHNR, CDR2 FQNEAQ (reference sequence). V shed 8 bases and J 0 bases; nucleotides not matched to a gene: 4. The CDR3 DNA is TGTGCCAGCCCGGGGACTAGCGGGATCTCCTACAATGAGCAGTTCTTC. This codes for CASPGTSGISYNEQFF.

J is TRBJ2-3 and V is TRBV5-4; D is unresolved. Germline CDR1 SGHNT, CDR2 YYREEE (reference sequence). With 0 bases removed from V and 2 bases from J, the gap between germline ends came to 13 bases. The CDR3 is 16 amino acids. The CDR3 loop reads CASSLVIGWNTDTQYF. The CDR3 DNA reads TGTGCCAGCAGCTTGGTTATCGGTTGGAACACAGATACGCAGTATTTT.

This chain links TRBV28 with TRBJ2-7; the match to TRBD1 covers 7 bases. The V gene end was trimmed by 4 bases and the J gene end by 4 bases; junction bases not matched to a gene: 7. The CDR3 loop spans 14 amino acids. Per germline, CDR1 MDHEN and CDR2 SYDVKM. CDR3 protein: CASSSPGQRYEQYF. CDR3 DNA sequence: TGTGCCAGCAGTTCGCCGGGACAGAGATACGAGCAGTACTTC.

The chain combines TRBV6-6 with TRBJ2-5, with D tentatively TRBD2 (5 bases). The CDR3 is 14 amino acids. V was cut by 6 bases and J by 2 bases, with 13 bases left in between. CDR1 and CDR2 from the germline V gene are MNHNY and SVGAGI (reference sequence). The CDR3 spells CASSTNRDQETQYF. The CDR3 DNA follows: TGTGCCAGCAGCACCAACCGGGATCAAGAGACCCAGTACTTC.

This chain links TRBV28 with TRBJ1-2; 8 nucleotides match TRBD1. V shed 5 bases and J 8 bases; nucleotides not matched to a gene: 7. CDR3 length: 13 amino acids. The germline V gene encodes CDR1 MDHEN and CDR2 SYDVKM. The CDR3 nucleotides are TGTGCCAGCAGTGAGACAGGGGTTCACGGCTACACCTTC. It translates to CASSETGVHGYTF.

The chain carries TRBV2 and TRBJ2-7; TRBD1 matches 9 bases. Germline CDR1 SNHLY, CDR2 FYNNEI. After removal of 8 bases from V and 3 bases from J, the junction contained 8 bases not matched to a gene. The CDR3 runs to 14 residues. CDR3: CASLSGTGNYEQYF. The CDR3 nucleotides read TGTGCCAGCCTCAGCGGGACAGGGAACTACGAGCAGTACTTC.

The J gene is TRBJ2-2, the V gene TRBV7-9; the D call may be TRBD1 or TRBD2 (5 bases each). V gave up 1 base and J gave up 3 bases, with 9 bases separating them. In germline, CDR1 is SEHNR, CDR2 FQNEAQ (reference sequence). The CDR3 extends over 15 amino acids. CDR3 coding DNA: TGTGCCAGCAGCTTAGACTGGGACGACACCGGGGAGCTGTTTTTT. Translation gives CASSLDWDDTGELFF.

The J gene is TRBJ2-1, the V gene TRBV25-1; 8 bases fit TRBD2. The CDR3 extends over 14 amino acids. J was trimmed by 1 base and V by 5 bases; bases with no gene match: 1. The germline V gene encodes CDR1 MGHDK and CDR2 SYGVNS. As DNA, the CDR3 is TGTGCCAGCAGTAGCGGGAGTTCCTACAATGAGCAGTTCTTC. This encodes CASSSGSSYNEQFF.

The chain links TRBV27 to TRBJ1-1; D possibly corresponds to TRBD1 (5 bases). This CDR3 is 14 amino acids long. CDR1 and CDR2 (germline): MNHEY, SMNVEV (reference sequence). V lost 5 bases to trimming and J lost 2 bases, with 12 bases between them. The CDR3 DNA is TGTGCCAGCAGTCCCCGGGGGGGAAACACTGAAGCTTTCTTT. It specifies CASSPRGGNTEAFF.

This clone has just a few counts. The rearrangement links TRBV28 to TRBJ1-1; D not certain. CDR1 and CDR2 from the germline V gene are MDHEN and SYDVKM. The CDR3 is made up of 15 amino acids. V was trimmed by 6 bases and J by 4 bases, leaving 18 bases between them. DNA of the CDR3: TGTGCCAGCAGATACAGTGATCGGCTGACCACTGAAGCTTTCTTT. The encoded protein is CASRYSDRLTTEAFF.

The genes are TRBV10-2 and TRBJ2-3, with 12 bases matching TRBD2. In germline, CDR1 is WSHSY, CDR2 SAAADI. The CDR3 is 15 amino acids. Trimming cost V 6 bases and J 3 bases; bases outside gene matches: 4. The CDR3 DNA reads TGCGCCAGCAGGATAGGACTAGCGGGGACAGATACGCAGTATTTT. Translating it yields CASRIGLAGTDTQYF.